The rows below give T cell receptor beta chains drawn from one sample of a study of blood T cell repertoires in COVID-19. The repertoire was sequenced with immunoSEQ multiplex PCR; TCRdb's copy has only in-frame clones and lacks some. The data hold under 60,000 clones, with about 83% observed a single time. Sequencing was done on a sample of peripheral blood. All receptors derive from an older woman with COVID-19, enrolled during active disease. Each CDR3 is given with its conserved first and last residue. Fields, in order: clone size, V gene, D gene, J gene, CDR3 DNA, CDR3 protein. A D gene is named only where the DNA matches it firmly. Some rows have no size entry. The others give once, few or many, or a class for an expanded clone.

clone_size: .
v_call: TRBV7-9
d_call: TRBD2
j_call: TRBJ2-3
cdr3_nt: TGTGCTTTCATTGGGGGGGATCGTCCAGATACGCAGTATTTT
cdr3_aa: CAFIGGDRPDTQYF

clone_size: few
v_call: TRBV18
d_call: .
j_call: TRBJ1-1
cdr3_nt: TGTGCCAGCTCACCAACTCCTTCCCCCGGCACTGAAGCTTTCTTT
cdr3_aa: CASSPTPSPGTEAFF

clone_size: .
v_call: TRBV29-1
d_call: TRBD1
j_call: TRBJ1-1
cdr3_nt: TGCAGCGGAAATCGCGGACAGGAGAACACTGAAGCTTTCTTT
cdr3_aa: CSGNRGQENTEAFF

clone_size: .
v_call: TRBV28
d_call: .
j_call: TRBJ1-5
cdr3_nt: TGTGCCAGCAGTTACCCCCCCGGAGGGATTAATCAGCCCCAGCATTTT
cdr3_aa: CASSYPPGGINQPQHF

clone_size: .
v_call: TRBV10-3
d_call: .
j_call: TRBJ2-1
cdr3_nt: TGTGCCATCAGTGAGTCGACAACCCGTAGGCAGTTCTTC
cdr3_aa: CAISESTTRRQFF

clone_size: once
v_call: TRBV5-6
d_call: TRBD2
j_call: TRBJ2-4
cdr3_nt: TGTGCCAGCAGCTTGGCGTGGATCCGGGGGGTAGCCAAAAACATTCAGTACTTC
cdr3_aa: CASSLAWIRGVAKNIQYF

clone_size: .
v_call: TRBV6-6
d_call: .
j_call: TRBJ1-1
cdr3_nt: TGTGCCAGCAGTTACTGGCAGGGCACTGAAGCTTTCTTT
cdr3_aa: CASSYWQGTEAFF

clone_size: .
v_call: TRBV7-8
d_call: TRBD1
j_call: TRBJ1-1
cdr3_nt: TGTGCCAGCAGCTTAGCGGTACAGGGGAGCACTGAAGCTTTCTTT
cdr3_aa: CASSLAVQGSTEAFF

clone_size: .
v_call: TRBV6-1
d_call: TRBD2
j_call: TRBJ2-7
cdr3_nt: TGTGCCAGCAGTGAAATAGGGACTAGCGTTTACGAGCAGTACTTC
cdr3_aa: CASSEIGTSVYEQYF

clone_size: .
v_call: TRBV6-5
d_call: TRBD1
j_call: TRBJ1-1
cdr3_nt: TGTGCCAGCAGTTTGACCCTGGACAGGGAGAGTGAAGCTTTCTTT
cdr3_aa: CASSLTLDRESEAFF

clone_size: once
v_call: TRBV28
d_call: TRBD1
j_call: TRBJ2-1
cdr3_nt: TGTGCCAGCATTCACCCGGGACAGGGGCGCGGTGGGCAGTTCTTC
cdr3_aa: CASIHPGQGRGGQFF

clone_size: .
v_call: TRBV4-2
d_call: TRBD1
j_call: TRBJ1-5
cdr3_nt: TGTGCCAGCAGCCACACGGGAGCTACAGGGGGTCAGCCCCAGCATTTT
cdr3_aa: CASSHTGATGGQPQHF

clone_size: .
v_call: TRBV10-2
d_call: TRBD1
j_call: TRBJ1-1
cdr3_nt: TGCGCCAGCAGTGAGCTGACAGGGGGGGGGACTGAAGCTTTCTTT
cdr3_aa: CASSELTGGGTEAFF

clone_size: .
v_call: TRBV6-5
d_call: TRBD1
j_call: TRBJ1-5
cdr3_nt: TGTGCCAGCAGCCAGACAGGGGGGCTCGGGTCCCAGCATTTT
cdr3_aa: CASSQTGGLGSQHF

clone_size: .
v_call: TRBV3-1/TRBV3-2
d_call: .
j_call: TRBJ1-5
cdr3_nt: TGTGCCAGCAGCCAAGGTCCGGGATCGAATCAGCCCCAGCATTTT
cdr3_aa: CASSQGPGSNQPQHF

clone_size: .
v_call: TRBV12-3/TRBV12-4
d_call: .
j_call: TRBJ2-1
cdr3_nt: TGTGCCAGCAGTATCCAGCGTAGGAATGAGCAGTTCTTC
cdr3_aa: CASSIQRRNEQFF

clone_size: .
v_call: TRBV11-2
d_call: TRBD2
j_call: TRBJ2-3
cdr3_nt: TGTGCCACCGGGACTACGCACACAGATACGCAGTATTTT
cdr3_aa: CATGTTHTDTQYF

clone_size: .
v_call: TRBV19
d_call: TRBD1
j_call: TRBJ2-7
cdr3_nt: TGTGCCAGTAGTTCCGGGACAGGGATGACCTACGAGCAGTACTTC
cdr3_aa: CASSSGTGMTYEQYF

clone_size: .
v_call: TRBV6-4
d_call: TRBD1
j_call: TRBJ1-1
cdr3_nt: TGTGCCAGCAGTGACTCGGACAGGTACACTGAAGCTTTCTTT
cdr3_aa: CASSDSDRYTEAFF

clone_size: .
v_call: TRBV3-1/TRBV3-2
d_call: .
j_call: TRBJ2-5
cdr3_nt: TGTGCCAGCAGCCAAGGTCTAGCGGAGACCCAGTACTTC
cdr3_aa: CASSQGLAETQYF

clone_size: .
v_call: TRBV15
d_call: .
j_call: TRBJ1-2
cdr3_nt: TGTGCCACCAGCAGAGGAGGAGGCCACTATGGCTACACCTTC
cdr3_aa: CATSRGGGHYGYTF

clone_size: .
v_call: TRBV5-1
d_call: .
j_call: TRBJ1-1
cdr3_nt: TGCGCCAGCAGCTCCGCAAGCGGAGAAGGTGAAGCCTTCTTT
cdr3_aa: CASSSASGEGEAFF

clone_size: .
v_call: TRBV24-1
d_call: TRBD2
j_call: TRBJ2-1
cdr3_nt: TGTGCCACCAGTAGCGGGAGCCGGTCTGGTGAGCAGTTCTTC
cdr3_aa: CATSSGSRSGEQFF

clone_size: .
v_call: TRBV11-3
d_call: .
j_call: TRBJ1-4
cdr3_nt: TGTGCCAGCAGCTTAGATCAGGGATTCGGCCTGGCTATCGAGGCGGAAAAACTGTTTTTT
cdr3_aa: CASSLDQGFGLAIEAEKLFF

clone_size: .
v_call: TRBV13
d_call: TRBD2
j_call: TRBJ2-1
cdr3_nt: TGTGCCAGCAGCCATGGGACTAGCGGATCCTACAATGAGCAGTTCTTC
cdr3_aa: CASSHGTSGSYNEQFF

clone_size: .
v_call: TRBV7-8
d_call: TRBD2
j_call: TRBJ2-5
cdr3_nt: TGTGCCAGCAGCGTCTCCGCCACATCTACCGGGACTAGAGAAGGGACCCAGTACTTC
cdr3_aa: CASSVSATSTGTREGTQYF

clone_size: .
v_call: TRBV5-8
d_call: .
j_call: TRBJ2-5
cdr3_nt: TGTGCCAACCCAATCAGGGGACAAGAGACCCAGTACTTC
cdr3_aa: CANPIRGQETQYF

clone_size: .
v_call: TRBV4-1
d_call: .
j_call: TRBJ1-1
cdr3_nt: TGCGCCAGCAGCCAAGAGCCAGGGTGGGTTGAAGCTTTCTTT
cdr3_aa: CASSQEPGWVEAFF

clone_size: .
v_call: TRBV5-4
d_call: TRBD1
j_call: TRBJ2-6
cdr3_nt: TGTGCCAGCAGCTCTTTAAGGACAGGGGGCTTCGGGGCCAACGTCCTGACTTTC
cdr3_aa: CASSSLRTGGFGANVLTF

clone_size: .
v_call: TRBV19
d_call: .
j_call: TRBJ2-7
cdr3_nt: TGTGCCAGTAGTATTGGGGACTCTAGGGGCTACGAGCAGTACTTC
cdr3_aa: CASSIGDSRGYEQYF

clone_size: few
v_call: TRBV27
d_call: .
j_call: TRBJ2-5
cdr3_nt: TGTGCCAGCAGCCAGCTCCAGGGTCTTCAAGAGACCCAGTACTTC
cdr3_aa: CASSQLQGLQETQYF

clone_size: .
v_call: TRBV4-1
d_call: .
j_call: TRBJ1-2
cdr3_nt: TGCGCCAGCAGCCAAGCAGCCGGGGTCTATGGCTACACCTTC
cdr3_aa: CASSQAAGVYGYTF

clone_size: .
v_call: TRBV4-1
d_call: TRBD2
j_call: TRBJ2-3
cdr3_nt: TGCGCCAGCAGCCAGGGTGGGCGCGGGAGAACAGATACGCAGTATTTT
cdr3_aa: CASSQGGRGRTDTQYF

clone_size: medium-sized
v_call: TRBV6-6
d_call: TRBD2
j_call: TRBJ2-1
cdr3_nt: TGTGCCAGCAGTCCGGGTGGACTAGCGGGAGGTCGAAGCTCCTACAATGAGCAGTTCTTC
cdr3_aa: CASSPGGLAGGRSSYNEQFF

clone_size: .
v_call: TRBV5-8
d_call: .
j_call: TRBJ2-7
cdr3_nt: TGTGCCAGCAGTCTGAGGCAGGGCCAAGGCCCCCAGTACTTC
cdr3_aa: CASSLRQGQGPQYF

clone_size: .
v_call: TRBV2
d_call: .
j_call: TRBJ1-1
cdr3_nt: TGTGCCAGCAGTTACCGTCGGGGTACTGAAGCTTTCTTT
cdr3_aa: CASSYRRGTEAFF

clone_size: .
v_call: TRBV3-1/TRBV3-2
d_call: .
j_call: TRBJ2-1
cdr3_nt: TGTGCCAGCAGCCACCGCGCGGTCTCCTACAATGAGCAGTTCTTC
cdr3_aa: CASSHRAVSYNEQFF

clone_size: .
v_call: TRBV7-3
d_call: .
j_call: TRBJ2-5
cdr3_nt: TGTGCCAGCAGCTTAATGGGGGGGCGACGAGAGACCCAGTACTTC
cdr3_aa: CASSLMGGRRETQYF

clone_size: .
v_call: TRBV5-6
d_call: .
j_call: TRBJ2-1
cdr3_nt: TGTGCCAGCAGCTTACTGACTACGTCGTACTCCTACAATGAGCAGTTCTTC
cdr3_aa: CASSLLTTSYSYNEQFF

clone_size: .
v_call: TRBV7-2
d_call: .
j_call: TRBJ1-2
cdr3_nt: TGTGCCAGCAGCAAACAGGGTGGTGGCTACACCTTC
cdr3_aa: CASSKQGGGYTF

clone_size: .
v_call: TRBV5-1
d_call: TRBD1
j_call: TRBJ2-1
cdr3_nt: TGCGCCAGCAGCTTGGCTGGGACAGCATACAATGAGCAGTTCTTC
cdr3_aa: CASSLAGTAYNEQFF

clone_size: .
v_call: TRBV7-9
d_call: .
j_call: TRBJ2-1
cdr3_nt: TGTGCCAGCAGCCAAACTACGACAGGTTCCTCCGATGAGCAGTTCTTC
cdr3_aa: CASSQTTTGSSDEQFF

clone_size: .
v_call: TRBV30
d_call: TRBD1
j_call: TRBJ1-6
cdr3_nt: TGTGCCTCCCGAGGACGGGACAGCCCCAATTCACCCCTCCACTTT
cdr3_aa: CASRGRDSPNSPLHF

clone_size: .
v_call: TRBV3-1/TRBV3-2
d_call: .
j_call: TRBJ1-4
cdr3_nt: TGTGCCAGCAGCCTGCCGAGGGCGCAGGTTAATGAAAAACTGTTTTTT
cdr3_aa: CASSLPRAQVNEKLFF

clone_size: .
v_call: TRBV5-6
d_call: .
j_call: TRBJ2-5
cdr3_nt: TGTGCCAGCAGCTTCGCCCCGAGCCGGGACTACCAAGAGACCCAGTACTTC
cdr3_aa: CASSFAPSRDYQETQYF

clone_size: .
v_call: TRBV28
d_call: TRBD1
j_call: TRBJ1-6
cdr3_nt: TGTGCCACCATCCCGCCGACAGGGGGTAATTCACCCCTCCACTTT
cdr3_aa: CATIPPTGGNSPLHF

clone_size: .
v_call: TRBV5-8
d_call: .
j_call: TRBJ2-2
cdr3_nt: TGTGCCAGCAGCCCCGTACGCGGAGGCACCGGGGAGCTGTTTTTT
cdr3_aa: CASSPVRGGTGELFF

clone_size: .
v_call: TRBV10-3
d_call: TRBD1
j_call: TRBJ1-1
cdr3_nt: TGTGCCACAGGACAGGGGAGGAACACTGAAGCTTTCTTT
cdr3_aa: CATGQGRNTEAFF